Sequencing of this T cell receptor (beta chain) was carried out in a study of control samples from healthy donors and cancer patients. This clone was counted a few times. Produced via immunoSEQ multiplex PCR; TCRdb's table is partial and in-frame only. The table includes approximately 58,000 clones, about nine tenths detected once. Germline CDR1 and CDR2: SGHVS and FNYEAQ. V shed 0 bases, J shed 1 base, and the junction held 12 bases outside the gene matches. The CDR3 loop spans 18 amino acids. This sequence originates from a man in his sixties with head and neck cancer. Sequencing was carried out using PBMCs. The chain recombines TRBV7-6 with TRBJ2-7; 7 nucleotides agree with TRBD1. CDR3 sequence reads: CASSLAAAPGTVSYEQYF. As DNA, the CDR3 is TGTGCCAGCAGCTTAGCGGCCGCGCCCGGGACAGTTTCCTACGAGCAGTACTTC.